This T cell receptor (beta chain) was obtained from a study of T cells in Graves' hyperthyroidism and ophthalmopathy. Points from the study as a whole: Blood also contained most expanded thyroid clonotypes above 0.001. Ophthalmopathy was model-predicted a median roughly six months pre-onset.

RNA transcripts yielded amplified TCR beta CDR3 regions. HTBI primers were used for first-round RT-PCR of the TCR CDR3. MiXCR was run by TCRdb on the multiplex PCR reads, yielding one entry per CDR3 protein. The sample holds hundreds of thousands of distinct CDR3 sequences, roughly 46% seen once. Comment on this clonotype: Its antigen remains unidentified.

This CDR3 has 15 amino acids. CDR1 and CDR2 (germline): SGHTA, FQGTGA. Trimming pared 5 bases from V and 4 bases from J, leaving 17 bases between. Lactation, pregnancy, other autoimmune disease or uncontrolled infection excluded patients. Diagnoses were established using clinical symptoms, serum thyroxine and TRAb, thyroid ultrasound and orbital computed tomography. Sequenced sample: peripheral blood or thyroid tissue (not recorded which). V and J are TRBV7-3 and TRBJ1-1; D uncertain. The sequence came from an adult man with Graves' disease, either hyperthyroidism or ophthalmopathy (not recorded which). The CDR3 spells CASSPYGGVPTEAFF. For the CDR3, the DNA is TGTGCCAGCAGCCCCTACGGCGGGGTCCCCACTGAAGCTTTCTTT.